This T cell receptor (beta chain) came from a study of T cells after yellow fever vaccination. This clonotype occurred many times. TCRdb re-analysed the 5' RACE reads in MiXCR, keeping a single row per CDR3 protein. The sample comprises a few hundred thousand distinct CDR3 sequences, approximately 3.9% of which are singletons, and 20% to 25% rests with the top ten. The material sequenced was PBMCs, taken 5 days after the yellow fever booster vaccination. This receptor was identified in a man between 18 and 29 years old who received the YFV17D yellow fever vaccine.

The chain's CDR3 is CASNWGGSVNQPQHF. CDR3 bases: TGTGCCAGCAACTGGGGTGGGTCGGTCAATCAGCCCCAGCATTTT. The V call is TRBV5-5, the J call TRBJ1-5; no clear D. The CDR3 consists of 15 residues. Germline V lookup: CDR1 SGHKS, CDR2 YYEKEE (reference sequence). Trimming took 6 bases from V and 3 from J, leaving 16 bases between them.